This T cell receptor (beta chain) was recovered during a study of Ad26.COV2.S vaccination and SARS-CoV-2 variants (dated by TCRdb to 2020 to 2022). Describing the broader study: Vaccine-arm donors came from COV1001, a multicentre, randomized, double-blind, placebo-controlled phase I-IIa trial of Ad26.COV2.S in healthy adults. Ad26.COV2.S was administered intramuscularly at 5 x 10^10 or 1 x 10^11 viral particles, either as a single shot or as two shots given 56 days apart. TCRbeta repertoire sequencing was used to assess the specificity and breadth of SARS-CoV-2-reactive T cell receptors after Ad26.COV2.S vaccination. The TCR-sequenced set comprised about 32 samples: roughly 19 Ad26.COV2.S vaccine recipients, 5 placebo recipients and 8 SARS-CoV-2 convalescent individuals. Trial participants were randomized into five groups of five: low-dose or high-dose Ad26.COV2.S given once or twice, or placebo on both occasions. Throughout the experiments and outcome assessment, investigators stayed blinded to trial group allocation.

Points on this clone: Its cognate antigen has yet to be identified. Within one base of it there is no much larger clone, and no base qualities were kept.

TCRbeta CDR3 regions were sequenced with the immunoSEQ Assay. After extraction, genomic DNA underwent amplification by bias-controlled multiplex PCR, followed by high-throughput sequencing. In the authors' own workflow: To quantify the absolute abundance of every unique TCRbeta CDR3 region, sequences were collapsed and filtered. T cell fraction was estimated by normalization of TCRbeta template counts to usable DNA, with usable DNA being measured through amplification of reference genes present in all nucleated cells. Repertoire TCRs were annotated as SARS-CoV-2-specific when V gene, CDR3 amino acid sequence and J gene were exactly matched to a known reactive TCR set. MIRA supplied the reference SARS-CoV-2 TCR set, which was filtered for enrichment in COVID-19-positive ImmuneCODE repertoires so that public or cross-reactive TCRs were removed. Using the MIRA antigens, annotated TCRs were further analysed by specific ORF or by position within an ORF. Breadth was defined as annotated unique rearrangements over total unique productive rearrangements; depth was the summed frequency of those rearrangements. Two-sided Wilcoxon rank-sum tests were applied when comparing TCR breadth between groups. This is the immuneACCESS table as TCRdb keeps it, with only in-frame sequences that have V and J called. A part of the clones is gone; compared with another copy, unresolved V genes explain less than half, and the rest is unexplained. V, J and clone size are taken as reported in that table, and D and trimming were inferred from the DNA itself. This sample comprises about 330,000 clones, about nine tenths of them detected only once. The ten largest clones represent about 5.4% of the sample.

The treatment or condition label for this specimen denotes: some 19 received Ad26.COV2.S at low or high dose, single or two shots; several received placebo; per-sample allocation not given. For vaccine and placebo recipients, repertoires were sequenced using samples collected on day 63 after the first injection. Between 29 July and 7 August 2020, Cohort 1b enrolled 25 adults aged 18-55 years at one site in Boston, USA. Ad26.COV2.S consisted of a replication-incompetent adenovirus type 26 vector by which a prefusion-stabilized SARS-CoV-2 spike protein from the original Wuhan strain was expressed. What the study reported, not specific to this receptor: After vaccination, spike-specific CD8+ and CD4+ T cell responses were reported to show substantial breadth. Comparing responses between vaccine doses or regimens was not something the study was powered to do. Vaccine and placebo recipients had similar non-spike TCR breadth, a finding consistent with the vaccine containing only spike. Spike-specific TCR breadth was higher in Ad26.COV2.S recipients than in placebo recipients (P = 0.0014). According to the authors, total T cell responses may have been underestimated by the TCR breadth and depth analyses.

CDR1 and CDR2 were assigned from the germline V gene as SGHRS and YFSETQ. Counted from cysteine to phenylalanine, this CDR3 has 14 amino acids. Only CDR3 DNA is held: 42 bases, read in frame from base 1. The chain employs TRBV5-1 and TRBJ2-2; the D segment cannot be called with confidence. The J call may be incorrect, as the DNA end agrees better with TRBJ1-3. This material consisted of peripheral blood, taken in a trial of Ad26.COV2.S vaccine versus placebo. This clonotype was obtained from a person aged 18-60 years who received the Ad26.COV2.S COVID-19 vaccine or a placebo. The DNA sequence reads TGCGCCAGCAGCTTAGACATCTCTGGAAACACCATATATTTT. It encodes CASSLDISGNTIYF.